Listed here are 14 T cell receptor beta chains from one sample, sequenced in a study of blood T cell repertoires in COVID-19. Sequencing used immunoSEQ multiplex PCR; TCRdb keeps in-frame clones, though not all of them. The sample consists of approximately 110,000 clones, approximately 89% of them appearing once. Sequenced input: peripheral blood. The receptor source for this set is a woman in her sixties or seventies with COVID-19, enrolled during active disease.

CDR3 protein: CASSQGQGGRGYTF. The CDR3 DNA is TGTGCCAGCAGCCAAGGACAGGGGGGTCGTGGCTACACCTTC. The rearrangement uses TRBV11-2 and TRBJ1-2; TRBD1 aligns across 10 bases. Germline V gene lookup returns CDR1 SGHAT and CDR2 FQNNGV. The CDR3 has 14 amino acids. Trimming at V came to 5 bases and at J to 7 bases, leaving 7 bases not matched to a gene.

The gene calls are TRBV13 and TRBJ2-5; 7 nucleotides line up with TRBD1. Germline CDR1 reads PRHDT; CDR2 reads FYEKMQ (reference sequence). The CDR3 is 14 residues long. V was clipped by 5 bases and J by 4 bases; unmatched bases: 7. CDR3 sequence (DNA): TGTGCCAGCAGCAAAACAGGGGACGGAGAGACCCAGTACTTC. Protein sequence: CASSKTGDGETQYF.

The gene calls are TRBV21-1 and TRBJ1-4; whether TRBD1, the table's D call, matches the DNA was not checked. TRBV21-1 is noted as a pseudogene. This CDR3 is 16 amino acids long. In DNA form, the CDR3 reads TGTGCCAGCAGCCACACGCTGCCCCTAACTAATGAAAAACTGTTTTTT. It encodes CASSHTLPLTNEKLFF.

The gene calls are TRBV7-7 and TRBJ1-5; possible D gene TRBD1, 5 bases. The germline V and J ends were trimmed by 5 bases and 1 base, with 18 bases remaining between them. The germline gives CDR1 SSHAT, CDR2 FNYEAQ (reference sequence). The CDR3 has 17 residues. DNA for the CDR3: TGTGCCAGCAGCAAAAGTACTCAGGGAAGGAGCAATCAGCCCCAGCATTTT. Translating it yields CASSKSTQGRSNQPQHF.

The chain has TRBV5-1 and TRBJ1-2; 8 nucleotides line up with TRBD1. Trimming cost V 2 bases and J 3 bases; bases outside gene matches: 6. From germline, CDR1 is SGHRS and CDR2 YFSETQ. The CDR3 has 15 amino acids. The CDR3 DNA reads TGCGCCAGCAGCTTCGCTGACAGGGGTGACTATGGCTACACCTTC. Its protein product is CASSFADRGDYGYTF.

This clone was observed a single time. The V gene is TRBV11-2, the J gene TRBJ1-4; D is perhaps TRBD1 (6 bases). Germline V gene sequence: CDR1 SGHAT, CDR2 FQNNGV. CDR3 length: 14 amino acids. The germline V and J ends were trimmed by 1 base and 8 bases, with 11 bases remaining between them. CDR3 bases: TGTGCCAGCAGCTTAGTCACAGGGTACGAAAAACTGTTTTTT. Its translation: CASSLVTGYEKLFF. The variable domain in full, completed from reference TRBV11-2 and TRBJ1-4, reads EAGVAQSPRYKIIEKRQSVAFWCNPISGHATLYWYQQILGQGPKLLIQFQNNGVVDDSQLPKDRFSAERLKGVDSTLKIQPAKLEDSAVYLCASSLVTGYEKLFFGSGTQLSVL.

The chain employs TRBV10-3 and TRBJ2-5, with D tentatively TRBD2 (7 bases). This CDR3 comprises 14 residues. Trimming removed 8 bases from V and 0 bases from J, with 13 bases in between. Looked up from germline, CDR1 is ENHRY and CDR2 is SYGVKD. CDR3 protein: CAIWPGGYQETQYF. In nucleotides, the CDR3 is TGTGCCATCTGGCCGGGGGGCTACCAAGAGACCCAGTACTTC.

CDR3 in amino acids: CASSLRASGASGELFF. For the CDR3, the DNA is TGCGCCAGCAGCTTGAGGGCTAGCGGGGCGAGCGGGGAGCTGTTTTTT. This chain links TRBV5-1 with TRBJ2-2; 9 bases map to TRBD2. This CDR3 spans 16 amino acids. Losses at the gene ends were 1 base for V and 7 bases for J; bases not matched to a gene: 8. CDR1 and CDR2 from the germline V gene are SGHRS and YFSETQ.

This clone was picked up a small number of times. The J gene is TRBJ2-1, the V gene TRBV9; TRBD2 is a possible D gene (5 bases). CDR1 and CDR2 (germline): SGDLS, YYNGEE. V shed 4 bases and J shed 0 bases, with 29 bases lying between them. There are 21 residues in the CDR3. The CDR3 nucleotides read TGTGCCAGCAGCACTCCCCTACCCGGCGGAGATAGCGCTAGCTCCTACAATGAGCAGTTCTTC. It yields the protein CASSTPLPGGDSASSYNEQFF. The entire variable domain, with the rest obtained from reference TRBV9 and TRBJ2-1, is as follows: DSGVTQTPKHLITATGQRVTLRCSPRSGDLSVYWYQQSLDQGLQFLIQYYNGEERAKGNILERFSAQQFPDLHSELNLSSLELGDSALYFCASSTPLPGGDSASSYNEQFFGPGTRLTVL.

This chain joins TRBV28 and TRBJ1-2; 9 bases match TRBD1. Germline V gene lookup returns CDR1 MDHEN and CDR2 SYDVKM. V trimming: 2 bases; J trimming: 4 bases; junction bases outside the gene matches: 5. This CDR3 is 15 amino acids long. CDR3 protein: CASSLNRGRGYGYTF. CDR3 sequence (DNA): TGTGCCAGCAGTTTAAACAGGGGGCGGGGCTATGGCTACACCTTC.

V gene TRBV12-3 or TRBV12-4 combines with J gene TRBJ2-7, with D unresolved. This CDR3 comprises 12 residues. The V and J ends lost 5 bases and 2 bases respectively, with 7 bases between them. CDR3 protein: CASSPMAYEQYF. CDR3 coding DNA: TGTGCCAGCAGTCCTATGGCCTACGAGCAGTACTTC.

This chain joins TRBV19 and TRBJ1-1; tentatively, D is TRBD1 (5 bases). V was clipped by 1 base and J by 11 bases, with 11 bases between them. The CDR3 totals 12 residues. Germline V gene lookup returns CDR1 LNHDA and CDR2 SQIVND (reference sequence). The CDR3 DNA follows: TGTGCCAGTAGTATAGGCACAGGCCGGGCTTTCTTT. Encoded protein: CASSIGTGRAFF.

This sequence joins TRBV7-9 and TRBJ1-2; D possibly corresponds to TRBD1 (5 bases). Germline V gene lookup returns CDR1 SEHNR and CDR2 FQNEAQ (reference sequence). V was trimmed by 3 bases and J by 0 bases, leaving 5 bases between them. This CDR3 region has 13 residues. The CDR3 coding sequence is TGTGCCAGCAGCTTGGACACTAACTATGGCTACACCTTC. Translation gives CASSLDTNYGYTF.

In DNA, the CDR3 is TGCGCCAGCAGCCAAGAGTGGGGGACAGGGGATGAAAAACTGTTTTTT. Translating gives CASSQEWGTGDEKLFF. This chain joins TRBV4-3 and TRBJ1-4, with 10 bases lining up with TRBD1. The CDR3 sequence is 16 residues long. Trimming took 0 bases from V and 6 from J; bases not matched to a gene: 4. Germline CDR1 is LGHNA and CDR2 is YSLEER.